The clone carrying this T cell receptor (beta chain) was counted once. CDR3 length: 19 amino acids. Germline V gives CDR1 LNHDA, CDR2 SQIVND (reference sequence). V was clipped by 5 bases and J by 3 bases; unmatched bases: 14. The data were obtained in a study of shared clonotypes between healthy human individuals. Data came from immunoSEQ multiplex PCR; TCRdb stores just in-frame clones and leaves some out. In the table there are millions of clones, more than 85% of which are singletons. Material for sequencing was naive CD4+ T cells from PBMCs. The subset denotes: CD45RA+ positively selected. The source of this sequence is a man younger than 35 in good health. Some clones in this sample may be carry-over from other donors' samples. V and J are TRBV19 and TRBJ2-4; 12 nucleotides align to TRBD2. CDR3: CASSQSTSGRILDKNIQYF. The DNA of the CDR3 is TGTGCCAGTAGTCAATCTACTAGCGGGAGGATTTTGGACAAAAACATTCAGTACTTC.